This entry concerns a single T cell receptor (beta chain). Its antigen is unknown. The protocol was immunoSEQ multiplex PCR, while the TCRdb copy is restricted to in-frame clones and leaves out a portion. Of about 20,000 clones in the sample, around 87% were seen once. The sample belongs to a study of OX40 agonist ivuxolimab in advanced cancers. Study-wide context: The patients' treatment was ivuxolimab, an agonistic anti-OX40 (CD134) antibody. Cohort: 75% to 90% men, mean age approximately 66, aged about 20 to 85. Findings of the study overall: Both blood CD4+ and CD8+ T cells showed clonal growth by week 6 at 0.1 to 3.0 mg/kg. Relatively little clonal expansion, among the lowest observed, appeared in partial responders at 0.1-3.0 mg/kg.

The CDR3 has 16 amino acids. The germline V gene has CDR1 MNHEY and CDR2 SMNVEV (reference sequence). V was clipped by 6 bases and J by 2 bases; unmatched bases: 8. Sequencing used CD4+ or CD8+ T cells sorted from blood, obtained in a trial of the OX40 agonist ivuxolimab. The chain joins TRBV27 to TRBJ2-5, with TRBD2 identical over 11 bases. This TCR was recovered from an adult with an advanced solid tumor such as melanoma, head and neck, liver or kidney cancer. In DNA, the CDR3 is TGTGCCAGCAGCCTGACTAGCGGGGAAGGTCAAGAGACCCAGTACTTC. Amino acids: CASSLTSGEGQETQYF.